A single sample is the source of the 23 T cell receptor beta chains below, sequenced in a study of blood T cell repertoires in COVID-19. The assay was immunoSEQ multiplex PCR, and TCRdb's table has in-frame clones only and misses some. The sample shows roughly 230,000 clones, around 90% of them seen only once. The sequenced sample was peripheral blood. The receptors come from a human donor in a cohort sampled during active COVID-19.

The V call is TRBV11-2, the J call TRBJ2-7; 9 nucleotides align to TRBD2. Germline assignment: CDR1 SGHAT and CDR2 FQNNGV. There are 18 residues in the CDR3. V gave up 2 bases and J gave up 2 bases; unmatched junction bases: 13. This CDR3 reads CASSLTYTGSGGPYEQYF. CDR3 DNA: TGTGCCAGCAGCTTAACCTACACCGGTAGCGGGGGACCCTACGAGCAGTACTTC.

This sequence joins TRBV30 and TRBJ1-2; the D is unclear. This CDR3 has 15 amino acids. The V end was cut by 0 bases, the J end by 1 base, with 12 bases between. CDR1 and CDR2 (germline): GTSNPN, SVGIG (reference sequence). The DNA for the CDR3 is TGTGCCTGGAGTGTACTAATAAACGTTAACTATGGCTACACCTTC. It translates to CAWSVLINVNYGYTF.

This chain joins TRBV27 and TRBJ1-1, with 10 nucleotides matching TRBD1. The V gene's germline CDR1 is MNHEY and CDR2 SMNVEV (reference sequence). CDR3 length equals 16 residues. J was trimmed by 4 bases and V by 2 bases; bases with no gene match: 7. The CDR3 here is CASSLHTGTGVTEAFF. CDR3 DNA sequence: TGTGCCAGCAGTTTACATACCGGGACAGGGGTCACTGAAGCTTTCTTT.

V and J are TRBV13 and TRBJ1-1; 8 bases agree with TRBD1. With V trimmed by 1 base and J by 6 bases, 7 bases remained unmatched. In germline, CDR1 is PRHDT, CDR2 FYEKMQ (reference sequence). This CDR3 region has 15 residues. The CDR3 region is CASSLVGTGISEAFF. In DNA, the CDR3 is TGTGCCAGCAGCTTAGTTGGGACAGGTATCTCTGAAGCTTTCTTT.

This clone was seen a single time. The rearrangement links TRBV28 to TRBJ1-1; TRBD1 matches 8 bases. Trimming cost V 9 bases and J 1 base; bases outside gene matches: 7. CDR3 length equals 14 residues. Germline V gene sequence: CDR1 MDHEN, CDR2 SYDVKM. The CDR3 loop is CASGDRSSNTEAFF. CDR3 coding DNA: TGTGCCAGTGGGGACAGGTCCTCGAACACTGAAGCTTTCTTT.

This clone appeared a single time. The chain carries TRBV9 and TRBJ1-2, with 7 bases fitting TRBD1. Germline V gene lookup returns CDR1 SGDLS and CDR2 YYNGEE. Trimming at V came to 3 bases and at J to 6 bases, leaving 14 bases not matched to a gene. This CDR3 is built from 16 residues. The CDR3, as DNA: TGTGCCAGCAGCGCCGGGACAGCTTACTTTAAGGATGGCTACACCTTC. This codes for CASSAGTAYFKDGYTF.

This clone was recorded a few times. Other DNA sequences in the same sample also yield this CDR3. The V gene is TRBV28, the J gene TRBJ1-1, with TRBD1 matching 9 bases. This CDR3 is built from 13 residues. Trimming at V came to 6 bases and at J to 5 bases, leaving 4 bases not matched to a gene. The germline CDR1 and CDR2 sequences are MDHEN and SYDVKM. The CDR3 protein is CASRGQGGTEAFF. The DNA of the CDR3 is TGTGCCAGCAGGGGACAGGGTGGAACTGAAGCTTTCTTT.

The rearrangement links TRBV15 to TRBJ2-1; no clear D gene. This CDR3 is built from 13 residues. V lost 0 bases and J 10 bases, leaving 10 bases between the germline ends. Germline CDR1 LNHNV, CDR2 YYDKDF (reference sequence). The DNA of the CDR3 is TGTGCCACCAGCAGAGATCTCGGAGTCGAGCAGTTCTTC. Its protein product is CATSRDLGVEQFF. Full variable domain (missing parts from reference TRBV15 and TRBJ2-1): DAMVIQNPRYQVTQFGKPVTLSCSQTLNHNVMYWYQQKSSQAPKLLFHYYDKDFNNEADTPDNFQSRRPNTSFCFLDIRSPGLGDTAMYLCATSRDLGVEQFFGPGTRLTVL.

V is TRBV10-3 and J is TRBJ1-5; D is undetermined. The CDR3 contains 13 residues. V gave up 6 bases and J gave up 0 bases, with 6 bases separating them. Germline CDR1 and CDR2: ENHRY and SYGVKD. As DNA, the CDR3 is TGTGCCATCAGGGGAGATAGCAATCAGCCCCAGCATTTT. Protein sequence: CAIRGDSNQPQHF.

The rearrangement uses TRBV28 and TRBJ1-2; TRBD1 matches at 10 bases. J gave up 4 bases and V 5 bases, and 16 bases lay outside the gene matches. The CDR3 has 18 residues. Germline CDR1 MDHEN, CDR2 SYDVKM. CDR3 loop: CASSRHGTGELFSYGYTF. DNA of the CDR3: TGTGCCAGCAGTCGGCACGGGACAGGGGAACTCTTCAGCTATGGCTACACCTTC.

This chain joins TRBV5-1 and TRBJ2-7; the D gene is possibly TRBD1 (5 bases). The CDR3 extends over 15 amino acids. From germline, CDR1 is SGHRS and CDR2 YFSETQ. V was shortened by 0 bases and J by 3 bases, with 13 bases between the two germline ends. The CDR3 protein is CASSLGQGGDYEQYF. In nucleotides, the CDR3 is TGCGCCAGCAGCTTGGGGCAGGGCGGCGACTACGAGCAGTACTTC.

The gene calls are TRBV7-7 and TRBJ2-1; 12 bases align to TRBD2. The CDR3 has 15 residues. V lost 5 bases and J lost 6; bases outside the gene matches: 5. The germline V gene has CDR1 SSHAT and CDR2 FNYEAQ (reference sequence). CDR3 sequence (DNA): TGTGCCAGCAGCACTGCTAGCGGGGGGGTCAATGAGCAGTTCTTC. Its protein is CASSTASGGVNEQFF. Based on the CDR3 plus reference TRBV7-7 and TRBJ2-1, the full variable domain is GAGVSQSPRYKVTKRGQDVTLRCDPISSHATLYWYQQALGQGPEFLTYFNYEAQPDKSGLPSDRFSAERPEGSISTLTIQRTEQRDSAMYRCASSTASGGVNEQFFGPGTRLTVL.

The rearrangement uses TRBV24-1 and TRBJ2-7; TRBD2 agrees at 8 bases. The CDR3 has 15 amino acids. V trimming: 4 bases; J trimming: 4 bases; junction bases outside the gene matches: 8. Per germline, CDR1 KGHDR and CDR2 SFDVKD. The CDR3, as DNA: TGTGCCACCAGTGAGGCGGGAGGTGCCGCATACGAGCAGTACTTC. Amino acid sequence: CATSEAGGAAYEQYF.

This chain links TRBV4-1 with TRBJ2-7; D unclear. The V and J ends lost 0 bases and 0 bases respectively, with 9 bases between them. The CDR3 is 15 amino acids. Per the germline V gene, CDR1 is MGHRA and CDR2 is YSYEKL. As DNA, the CDR3 is TGCGCCAGCAGCCAAGAGTGGCGGTCCTCCTACGAGCAGTACTTC. This translates into CASSQEWRSSYEQYF.

The CDR3 loop reads CASSDQGARSYEQYF. CDR3 in DNA: TGCGCCAGCAGCGACCAGGGGGCTAGGTCCTACGAGCAGTACTTC. The chain uses TRBV5-1 and TRBJ2-7; TRBD1 matches 8 bases. J lost 1 base, V lost 4 bases, and 7 bases had no gene match. The CDR3 has 15 amino acids. CDR1 is SGHRS and CDR2 is YFSETQ in the germline V gene.

The rearrangement links TRBV28 to TRBJ2-7, with D perhaps matching TRBD1 (6 bases). The CDR3 is made up of 13 amino acids. Trimming shortened V by 3 bases and J by 7 bases, and 13 bases separated the two germline ends. Germline CDR1 and CDR2: MDHEN and SYDVKM. The CDR3 here is CASSLNRVGEQYF. DNA for the CDR3: TGTGCCAGCAGTTTGAACAGGGTGGGAGAGCAGTACTTC.

The chain recombines TRBV6-2 or TRBV6-3 with TRBJ1-5; D uncertain. Germline loops: CDR1 MNHEY, CDR2 SVGEGT. V was trimmed by 2 bases and J by 6 bases, leaving 11 bases between them. The CDR3 covers 14 residues. This chain's CDR3 is CASSYPLAVQPQHF. CDR3 sequence (DNA): TGTGCCAGCAGTTACCCTTTAGCGGTTCAGCCCCAGCATTTT.

The CDR3 nucleotides are TGTGCCAGCAGCTTAGCCCCCAGGGAGGCAAACACTGAAGCTTTCTTT. It yields the protein CASSLAPREANTEAFF. The chain employs TRBV7-8 and TRBJ1-1; D might be TRBD1 (5 bases). The CDR3 is 16 amino acids. With 0 bases removed from V and 2 bases from J, the gap between germline ends came to 13 bases. From germline, CDR1 is SGHVS and CDR2 FQNEAQ.

The V gene is TRBV18, the J gene TRBJ2-3; D is perhaps TRBD2 (5 bases). Deletions cut 5 bases from V and 5 bases from J, with 17 bases between. The CDR3 runs 15 residues. Germline V gene data show CDR1 as KGHSH and CDR2 as LQKENI. The CDR3 loop is CASSSLSGFGDTQYF. The CDR3 DNA reads as TGTGCCAGCTCATCCCTAAGCGGCTTTGGAGATACGCAGTATTTT.

The chain joins TRBV4-1 to TRBJ2-7, with 7 bases aligning to TRBD2. The germline CDR1 and CDR2 sequences are MGHRA and YSYEKL. After removal of 0 bases from V and 1 base from J, the junction contained 6 bases not matched to a gene. The CDR3 sequence is 16 residues long. In nucleotides, the CDR3 is TGCGCCAGCAGCCAAGATCTGAGCGGGACTTCCTACGAGCAGTACTTC. The encoded protein is CASSQDLSGTSYEQYF.

The chain uses TRBV6-2 or TRBV6-3 and TRBJ2-7, with 13 bases fitting TRBD2. The J segment lost 6 bases and the V segment lost 6 bases, leaving 11 bases of the junction unmatched. The CDR3 length is 16 residues. Germline lookup yields CDR1 MNHEY and CDR2 SVGEGT. The CDR3 DNA follows: TGTGCCAGCAGCAACCAAGGACTAGCGGGAGAGTCCGAGCAGTACTTC. Its translation: CASSNQGLAGESEQYF.

The rearrangement links TRBV15 to TRBJ1-1; D unresolved. The CDR3 is 16 residues long. Germline lookup yields CDR1 LNHNV and CDR2 YYDKDF (reference sequence). V was cut by 0 bases and J by 4 bases, with 15 bases left in between. CDR3 sequence (DNA): TGTGCCACCAGCAGAGAAACAGCTCAGAGAAGCACTGAAGCTTTCTTT. Amino acid sequence: CATSRETAQRSTEAFF.

This clone has just a few counts. V gene TRBV5-4 combines with J gene TRBJ1-2; 9 positions agree with TRBD1. With 0 bases clipped from V and 0 bases from J, the junction kept 6 bases outside the gene matches. The CDR3 has 17 amino acids. Per germline, CDR1 SGHNT and CDR2 YYREEE (reference sequence). The CDR3 DNA reads as TGTGCCAGCAGCTTGGAAACAGGGGGCCCAGCTAACTATGGCTACACCTTC. This codes for CASSLETGGPANYGYTF.